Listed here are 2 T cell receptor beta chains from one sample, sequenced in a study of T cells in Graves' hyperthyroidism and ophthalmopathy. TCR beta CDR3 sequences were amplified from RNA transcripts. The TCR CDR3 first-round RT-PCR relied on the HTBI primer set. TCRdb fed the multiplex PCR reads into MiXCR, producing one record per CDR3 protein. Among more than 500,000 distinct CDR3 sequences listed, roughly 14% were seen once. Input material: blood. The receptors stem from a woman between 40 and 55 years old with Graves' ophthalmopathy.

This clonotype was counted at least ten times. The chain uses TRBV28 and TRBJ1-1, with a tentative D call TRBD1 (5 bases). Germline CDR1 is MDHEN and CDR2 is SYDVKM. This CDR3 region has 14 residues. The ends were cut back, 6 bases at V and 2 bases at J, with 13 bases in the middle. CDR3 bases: TGTGCCAGCAGATTGGGACTCCCTAACACTGAAGCTTTCTTT. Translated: CASRLGLPNTEAFF.

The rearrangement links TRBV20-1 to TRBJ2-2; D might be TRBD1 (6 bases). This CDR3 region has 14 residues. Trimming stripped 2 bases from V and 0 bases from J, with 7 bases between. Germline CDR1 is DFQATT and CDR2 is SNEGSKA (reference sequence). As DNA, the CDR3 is TGCAGTGCTAGAAGGGACACGAACACCGGGGAGCTGTTTTTT. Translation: CSARRDTNTGELFF.